The rows below give T cell receptor beta chains drawn from one sample of a study of shared clonotypes between healthy human individuals. Only in-frame clones appear in the TCRdb table, and some are missing; sequencing was by immunoSEQ multiplex PCR. The sample lists some 1,600,000 clones, approximately 98% occurring once. The material sequenced was naive CD4+ T cells sorted from blood. Source of these receptors: a man aged 30-40 years in good health. Each CDR3 is given with its conserved first and last residue. The D gene is left open where the match is weak. The listing skips clone size in some rows; elsewhere it reads once, few, many or a size class.

d_call,v_call,clone_size,j_call,cdr3_nt,cdr3_aa
NA,TRBV6-1,NA,TRBJ1-5,TGTGCCAGCAGCCGGGACCCCAATCAGCCCCAGCATTTT,CASSRDPNQPQHF
NA,TRBV10-3,NA,TRBJ1-2,TGTGCCATCAGTGAGTCGACCTACTATGGCTACACCTTC,CAISESTYYGYTF
NA,TRBV9,NA,TRBJ2-3,TGTGCCAGCAGCGTAGAAGTGGGCGTAGGCACAGATACGCAGTATTTT,CASSVEVGVGTDTQYF
TRBD1,TRBV25-1,NA,TRBJ2-7,TGTGCCAGCATAGGGACAGGGGGCCACGAGCAGTACTTC,CASIGTGGHEQYF
TRBD2,TRBV5-4,NA,TRBJ2-3,TGTGCCAGCAGCCCTAAGGGACTAGCGGGAGGAGGTACTAGCACAGATACGCAGTATTTT,CASSPKGLAGGGTSTDTQYF
TRBD2,TRBV9,NA,TRBJ2-7,TGTGCCAGCAGCGTAGACGGGAGGGTGTCTCCCCACGAGCAGTACTTC,CASSVDGRVSPHEQYF
NA,TRBV15,NA,TRBJ2-1,TGTGCCACCAGCGGCCCTCTTTACGACGGCAATGAGCAGTTCTTC,CATSGPLYDGNEQFF
TRBD1,TRBV19,NA,TRBJ2-6,TGTGCCAGTATAGGCGAGGACAGGGATTCCGGGGCCAACGTCCTGACTTTC,CASIGEDRDSGANVLTF
TRBD1,TRBV28,NA,TRBJ2-5,TGTGCCAGCAGTTTATGGGACCTCCGGGACAGGGGATGGAAGACCCAGTACTTC,CASSLWDLRDRGWKTQYF
NA,TRBV2,NA,TRBJ2-7,TGTGCCAGCAGTGTTAGCGGCTACTCCTACGAGCAGTACTTC,CASSVSGYSYEQYF
NA,TRBV4-3,NA,TRBJ2-7,TGCGCCAGCAGCCAGGGACCCACGACCTCCTACGAGCAGTACTTC,CASSQGPTTSYEQYF
NA,TRBV5-4,NA,TRBJ2-2,TGTGCCAGCAAGGTCAGCCAGAGGGGCGGGGAGCTGTTTTTT,CASKVSQRGGELFF
NA,TRBV27,NA,TRBJ1-4,TGTGCCAGCAGTCCAGTCCCCCAGGGGAGGGGCGAAAAACTGTTTTTT,CASSPVPQGRGEKLFF
TRBD1,TRBV11-3,NA,TRBJ1-1,TGTGCCAGCAGCCTCCATAAGACCGGGACAGGGGTGAACACTGAAGCTTTCTTT,CASSLHKTGTGVNTEAFF
TRBD1,TRBV7-9,NA,TRBJ1-1,TGTGCCAGCAGCTCACAGGGGGCAGAAGCTTTCTTT,CASSSQGAEAFF
NA,TRBV5-1,NA,TRBJ1-5,TGCGCCAGCAGTATAGGTAGCAATCAGCCCCAGCATTTT,CASSIGSNQPQHF
NA,TRBV27,NA,TRBJ2-3,TGTGCCAGCAGTCCCCGGGGGACAGCCAAGGCAGATACGCAGTATTTT,CASSPRGTAKADTQYF
NA,TRBV19,NA,TRBJ2-7,TGTGCCAGTAGTATAGGGGGTGCTACCTACGAGCAGTACTTC,CASSIGGATYEQYF
TRBD1,TRBV7-9,NA,TRBJ1-1,TGTGCCAGCAGGTTCCCGGGACAGTTGAACACTGAAGCTTTCTTT,CASRFPGQLNTEAFF
NA,TRBV7-3,once,TRBJ2-3,TGTGCCAGCGGACTGGGGGCTGATACGCAGTATTTT,CASGLGADTQYF
NA,TRBV11-2,NA,TRBJ1-5,TGTGCCAGCAGCTTCGCGATCGGCCAGCCCCAGCATTTT,CASSFAIGQPQHF
NA,TRBV10-3,NA,TRBJ1-5,TGTGCCATCAATCAAGGGGTTGATCAGCCCCAGCATTTT,CAINQGVDQPQHF
NA,TRBV10-3,NA,TRBJ1-2,TGTGCCATCAGTGACAGGGAGGCCTATGGCTACACCTTC,CAISDREAYGYTF